Included here is one T cell receptor (beta chain) sequence, with context. Its target is not known. Repertoires were generated with immunoSEQ multiplex PCR, while TCRdb's copy carries only in-frame clones and drops some. The sample includes 75,000 to 100,000 clones, more than 90% seen only once; the top ten take 4.7%. The sample comes from a study of Tregs in tolerant kidney transplant recipients. The study, taken as a whole, reports: No direct test of biological reproducibility was done here. Validation in larger populations is needed because few patients were studied. Activated donor B cell expansion appeared to reveal the most relevant donor-specific TCRbeta repertoire.

Thawed PBMCs were FACS-sorted into unstimulated CD4+CD25+CD127- regulatory T cells, CD4+CD25- non-regulatory cells, CD4 and CD8 cells. This sequence was found in a human donor in good health. The sequenced sample consisted of CD8+ T cells from blood.

The CDR3 sequence is CASSQPGTGSSYNEQFF. As DNA, the CDR3 is TGCGCCAGCAGCCAACCTGGGACGGGGAGCTCCTACAATGAGCAGTTCTTC. This chain links TRBV4-1 with TRBJ2-1; D may correspond to TRBD1 or TRBD2 (5 bases each). The CDR3 is made up of 17 amino acids. Deletions cut 2 bases from V and 0 bases from J, with 14 bases between. Germline V gene lookup returns CDR1 MGHRA and CDR2 YSYEKL.